This TCR beta chain derives from a study of graft-versus-host responses after intestinal transplantation. Study overall: Following induction with anti-thymocyte globulin, all recipients were given tacrolimus and steroids for two to four years.

As for this clone: Its target is unknown.

The table came from immunoSEQ multiplex PCR; TCRdb's copy has only in-frame clones and leaves some out. The sample consists of tens of thousands of clones, 85% to 95% of them appearing once. Overall study results and limits: Early post-transplant declines in HvG were associated with peak levels of circulating GvH clones. GvH clones surfaced in recipient marrow, some emerging earlier in ileum or blood.

The CDR3 sequence is 14 residues long. The V end was cut by 2 bases, the J end by 5 bases, with 12 bases between. Germline CDR1 LGHNA, CDR2 YNFKEQ. The source was unstimulated CD8+ T cells sorted from spleen or lymph node cells, collected before transplant. V and J are TRBV4-2 and TRBJ1-1, with D unresolved. This TCR derives from a human donor who was the organ donor for an intestinal transplant. CDR3 in amino acids: CASSQRGLFTEAFF. The CDR3 DNA reads as TGTGCCAGCAGCCAACGCGGCTTGTTTACTGAAGCTTTCTTT.